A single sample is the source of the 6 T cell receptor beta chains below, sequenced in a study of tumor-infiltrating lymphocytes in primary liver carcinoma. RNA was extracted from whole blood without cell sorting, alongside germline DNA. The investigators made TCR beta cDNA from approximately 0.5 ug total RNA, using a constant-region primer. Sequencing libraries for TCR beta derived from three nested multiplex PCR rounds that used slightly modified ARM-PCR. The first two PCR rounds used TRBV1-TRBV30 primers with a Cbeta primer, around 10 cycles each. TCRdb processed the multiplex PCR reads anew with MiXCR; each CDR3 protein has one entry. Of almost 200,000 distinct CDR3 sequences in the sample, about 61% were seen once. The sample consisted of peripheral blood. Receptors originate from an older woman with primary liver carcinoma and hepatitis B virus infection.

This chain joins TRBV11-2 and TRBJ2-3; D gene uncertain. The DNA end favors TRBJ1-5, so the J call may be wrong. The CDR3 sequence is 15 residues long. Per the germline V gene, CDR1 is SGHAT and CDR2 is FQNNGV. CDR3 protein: CASSFRLGRSDTQHF. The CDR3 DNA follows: TGTGCCAGCAGCTTCCGACTAGGACGCTCAGATACGCAGCATTTT.

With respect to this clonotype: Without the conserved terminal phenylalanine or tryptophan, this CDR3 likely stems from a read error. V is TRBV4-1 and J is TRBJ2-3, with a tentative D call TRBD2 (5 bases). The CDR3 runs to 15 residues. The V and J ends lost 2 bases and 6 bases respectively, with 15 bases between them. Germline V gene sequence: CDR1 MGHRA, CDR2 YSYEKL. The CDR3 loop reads CASSQTGIWADTQYS. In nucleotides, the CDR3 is TGCGCCAGCAGCCAAACCGGGATCTGGGCTGATACGCAGTATTCT.

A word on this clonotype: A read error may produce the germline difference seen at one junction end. The CDR3 DNA follows: TGCGCCAGCAGCCAAGTGGAAGGCAGCAATCAGTCCCAGCATTTT. It encodes CASSQVEGSNQSQHF. V and J are TRBV4-1 and TRBJ1-5; D call uncertain. CDR1 and CDR2 from the germline V gene are MGHRA and YSYEKL. This CDR3 is built from 15 residues.

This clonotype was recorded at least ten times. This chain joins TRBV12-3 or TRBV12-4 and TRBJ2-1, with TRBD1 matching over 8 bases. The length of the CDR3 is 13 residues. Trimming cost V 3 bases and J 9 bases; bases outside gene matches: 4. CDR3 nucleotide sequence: TGTGCCAGCAGTTTCCGACAGGGGAGTGAGCAGTTCTTC. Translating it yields CASSFRQGSEQFF.

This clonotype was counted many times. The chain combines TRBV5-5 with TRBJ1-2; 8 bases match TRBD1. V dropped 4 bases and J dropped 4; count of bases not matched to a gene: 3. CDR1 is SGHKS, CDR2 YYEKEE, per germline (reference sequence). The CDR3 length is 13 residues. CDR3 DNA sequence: TGTGCCAGCAGCATACAGGGGGGCTATGGCTACACCTTC. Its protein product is CASSIQGGYGYTF.

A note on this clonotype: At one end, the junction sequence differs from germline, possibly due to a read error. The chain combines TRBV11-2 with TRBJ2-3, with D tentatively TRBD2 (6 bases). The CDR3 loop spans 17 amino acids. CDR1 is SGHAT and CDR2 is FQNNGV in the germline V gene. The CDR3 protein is CANSITPGLKSTDTQYF. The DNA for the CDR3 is TGTGCCAACAGCATAACTCCGGGACTCAAGAGTACAGATACGCAGTATTTT.